The 10 T cell receptor beta chains given below trace back to one sample, sequenced in a study of blood T cells in healthy people across ages. Then a second PCR, running about 6 to 12 cycles, was carried out with a sample-barcoded 5' primer and a J-beta primer mix. Using its own MiXCR run on the 5' RACE reads, TCRdb lists one record per CDR3 protein. Of 600,000 to 800,000 distinct CDR3 sequences listed, 52% are singletons. The sequencing sample was made of blood. These TCRs come from a woman older than 75 in good health.

The rearrangement links TRBV4-2 to TRBJ2-5; 7 nucleotides align to TRBD1. This CDR3 spans 15 amino acids. Germline V lookup: CDR1 LGHNA, CDR2 YNFKEQ. V lost 4 bases to trimming and J lost 1 base; unmatched junction nucleotides: 6. The CDR3 sequence is CASSPRTGAQETQYF. The CDR3 DNA follows: TGTGCCAGCAGCCCTAGGACAGGAGCCCAAGAGACCCAGTACTTC.

This clonotype was counted ten times or more. The chain combines TRBV12-3 or TRBV12-4 with TRBJ2-1; 13 bases match TRBD2. V trimming: 7 bases; J trimming: 8 bases; junction bases outside the gene matches: 8. The CDR3 covers 15 residues. The CDR3 loop is CASTPGLAGSDEQFF. The CDR3 DNA is TGTGCCAGCACCCCGGGACTAGCGGGGTCGGATGAGCAGTTCTTC.

This clonotype has at least ten counts. The chain employs TRBV27 and TRBJ2-1; 9 positions agree with TRBD1. The CDR3 spans 14 residues. Germline V gene data show CDR1 as MNHEY and CDR2 as SMNVEV (reference sequence). The V gene end was trimmed by 3 bases and the J gene end by 9 bases; junction bases not matched to a gene: 6. The CDR3 spells CASSFGDRVPEQFF. The CDR3 DNA reads as TGTGCCAGCAGTTTCGGGGACAGGGTACCTGAGCAGTTCTTC.

This clonotype was detected ten times or more. This rearrangement joins TRBV5-1 to TRBJ2-3; perhaps TRBD1 as D (5 bases). The germline V gene encodes CDR1 SGHRS and CDR2 YFSETQ. The V end lost 4 bases, the J end lost 1 base, and 16 bases lay between the germline ends. The CDR3 covers 16 residues. CDR3: CASSDRIGRGTDTQYF. The CDR3 nucleotides read TGCGCCAGCAGCGACAGAATCGGCAGGGGCACAGATACGCAGTATTTT.

This chain joins TRBV28 and TRBJ1-3; D is perhaps TRBD1 (5 bases). V gave up 10 bases and J gave up 3 bases, with 16 bases separating them. Per germline, CDR1 MDHEN and CDR2 SYDVKM. This CDR3 contains 14 residues. The DNA of the CDR3 is TGTGCCACCGCCGCCAGGGAAAGTGGAAACACCATATATTTT. It codes for CATAARESGNTIYF. The full variable domain, completed using reference TRBV28 and TRBJ1-3, is DVKVTQSSRYLVKRTGEKVFLECVQDMDHENMFWYRQDPGLGLRLIYFSYDVKMKEKGDIPEGYSVSREKKERFSLILESASTNQTSMYLCATAARESGNTIYFGEGSWLTVV.

This chain's CDR3 is CASSFLGTEAFF. As DNA, the CDR3 is TGCGCCAGCAGCTTCTTGGGCACTGAAGCTTTCTTT. The rearrangement joins TRBV5-1 to TRBJ1-1; D is ambiguous. V dropped 2 bases and J dropped 4 bases, with 6 bases sitting between them. From germline, CDR1 is SGHRS and CDR2 YFSETQ. The CDR3 consists of 12 residues.

The rearrangement links TRBV7-9 to TRBJ1-1, with D hard to call. This CDR3 has 13 amino acids. Trimming cost V 1 base and J 3 bases, with 6 bases left between them. Looked up from germline, CDR1 is SEHNR and CDR2 is FQNEAQ (reference sequence). CDR3 in amino acids: CASSLVPDTEAFF. CDR3 nucleotide sequence: TGTGCCAGCAGCTTAGTGCCCGACACTGAAGCTTTCTTT. Using reference TRBV7-9 and TRBJ1-1 for the parts outside the CDR3, the full variable domain is DTGVSQNPRHKITKRGQNVTFRCDPISEHNRLYWYRQTLGQGPEFLTYFQNEAQLEKSRLLSDRFSAERPKGSFSTLEIQRTEQGDSAMYLCASSLVPDTEAFFGQGTRLTVV.

This rearrangement joins TRBV24-1 to TRBJ2-1; D call uncertain. The germline V and J ends were trimmed by 3 bases and 2 bases, with 7 bases remaining between them. Germline CDR1 is KGHDR and CDR2 is SFDVKD. This CDR3 has 14 amino acids. Written as DNA, the CDR3 is TGTGCCACCAGTGATCCTACGGCCTACAATGAGCAGTTCTTC. Its protein is CATSDPTAYNEQFF.

This clonotype has a handful of counts. The gene calls are TRBV5-1 and TRBJ2-3; D is undetermined. Germline lookup yields CDR1 SGHRS and CDR2 YFSETQ. The CDR3 has 14 residues. V lost 4 bases, J lost 2 bases, and 11 bases lay in between. Written as DNA, the CDR3 is TGCGCCAGCAGCCCACTTCCGAACACAGATACGCAGTATTTT. Translating it yields CASSPLPNTDTQYF.

On this clonotype: This could be a read error, since a much larger clone is one nucleotide away. The V and J genes are TRBV27 and TRBJ2-1; a weak D match, TRBD2 (5 bases). The end of the DNA aligns better with TRBJ2-7, so the J call may be wrong. Germline lookup yields CDR1 MNHEY and CDR2 SMNVEV (reference sequence). CDR3 length: 16 residues. The CDR3 nucleotides are TGTGCCAGCAGTGTCCGGCGGGCCAGCTCCTACAATGAGCAGTACTTC. Translating gives CASSVRRASSYNEQYF.